The present entry profiles one T cell receptor (beta chain) with its context. Antigen: not known. TCRdb processed the reads anew with MiXCR; each CDR3 protein has one entry. The data show 900,000 to 950,000 distinct CDR3 sequences, with approximately 31% seen just once and around 15% held by the top ten. The data are from a study of T cell repertoires in cytomegalovirus infection. The V gene lost 8 bases and the J gene lost 4 bases, with 18 bases spanning the gap. The CDR3 consists of 15 residues. Germline values: CDR1 MNHNS, CDR2 SASEGT. Study conclusions and caveats: HLA-C-restricted, CMV-specific TCR beta clonotypes were dominant ex vivo.

Sequenced material: cultured CD8+ T cells from PBMCs, taken from culture after CMV antigen stimulation. This sequence was found in a human donor in good health (CMV status not recorded). Some clones in this sample may be carry-over from other donors' samples. V is TRBV6-1 and J is TRBJ2-1; D not resolved. In DNA form, the CDR3 reads TGTGCCAGCGCCCGACTCCTACCGGAGTACAATGAGCAGTTCTTC. It encodes CASARLLPEYNEQFF.